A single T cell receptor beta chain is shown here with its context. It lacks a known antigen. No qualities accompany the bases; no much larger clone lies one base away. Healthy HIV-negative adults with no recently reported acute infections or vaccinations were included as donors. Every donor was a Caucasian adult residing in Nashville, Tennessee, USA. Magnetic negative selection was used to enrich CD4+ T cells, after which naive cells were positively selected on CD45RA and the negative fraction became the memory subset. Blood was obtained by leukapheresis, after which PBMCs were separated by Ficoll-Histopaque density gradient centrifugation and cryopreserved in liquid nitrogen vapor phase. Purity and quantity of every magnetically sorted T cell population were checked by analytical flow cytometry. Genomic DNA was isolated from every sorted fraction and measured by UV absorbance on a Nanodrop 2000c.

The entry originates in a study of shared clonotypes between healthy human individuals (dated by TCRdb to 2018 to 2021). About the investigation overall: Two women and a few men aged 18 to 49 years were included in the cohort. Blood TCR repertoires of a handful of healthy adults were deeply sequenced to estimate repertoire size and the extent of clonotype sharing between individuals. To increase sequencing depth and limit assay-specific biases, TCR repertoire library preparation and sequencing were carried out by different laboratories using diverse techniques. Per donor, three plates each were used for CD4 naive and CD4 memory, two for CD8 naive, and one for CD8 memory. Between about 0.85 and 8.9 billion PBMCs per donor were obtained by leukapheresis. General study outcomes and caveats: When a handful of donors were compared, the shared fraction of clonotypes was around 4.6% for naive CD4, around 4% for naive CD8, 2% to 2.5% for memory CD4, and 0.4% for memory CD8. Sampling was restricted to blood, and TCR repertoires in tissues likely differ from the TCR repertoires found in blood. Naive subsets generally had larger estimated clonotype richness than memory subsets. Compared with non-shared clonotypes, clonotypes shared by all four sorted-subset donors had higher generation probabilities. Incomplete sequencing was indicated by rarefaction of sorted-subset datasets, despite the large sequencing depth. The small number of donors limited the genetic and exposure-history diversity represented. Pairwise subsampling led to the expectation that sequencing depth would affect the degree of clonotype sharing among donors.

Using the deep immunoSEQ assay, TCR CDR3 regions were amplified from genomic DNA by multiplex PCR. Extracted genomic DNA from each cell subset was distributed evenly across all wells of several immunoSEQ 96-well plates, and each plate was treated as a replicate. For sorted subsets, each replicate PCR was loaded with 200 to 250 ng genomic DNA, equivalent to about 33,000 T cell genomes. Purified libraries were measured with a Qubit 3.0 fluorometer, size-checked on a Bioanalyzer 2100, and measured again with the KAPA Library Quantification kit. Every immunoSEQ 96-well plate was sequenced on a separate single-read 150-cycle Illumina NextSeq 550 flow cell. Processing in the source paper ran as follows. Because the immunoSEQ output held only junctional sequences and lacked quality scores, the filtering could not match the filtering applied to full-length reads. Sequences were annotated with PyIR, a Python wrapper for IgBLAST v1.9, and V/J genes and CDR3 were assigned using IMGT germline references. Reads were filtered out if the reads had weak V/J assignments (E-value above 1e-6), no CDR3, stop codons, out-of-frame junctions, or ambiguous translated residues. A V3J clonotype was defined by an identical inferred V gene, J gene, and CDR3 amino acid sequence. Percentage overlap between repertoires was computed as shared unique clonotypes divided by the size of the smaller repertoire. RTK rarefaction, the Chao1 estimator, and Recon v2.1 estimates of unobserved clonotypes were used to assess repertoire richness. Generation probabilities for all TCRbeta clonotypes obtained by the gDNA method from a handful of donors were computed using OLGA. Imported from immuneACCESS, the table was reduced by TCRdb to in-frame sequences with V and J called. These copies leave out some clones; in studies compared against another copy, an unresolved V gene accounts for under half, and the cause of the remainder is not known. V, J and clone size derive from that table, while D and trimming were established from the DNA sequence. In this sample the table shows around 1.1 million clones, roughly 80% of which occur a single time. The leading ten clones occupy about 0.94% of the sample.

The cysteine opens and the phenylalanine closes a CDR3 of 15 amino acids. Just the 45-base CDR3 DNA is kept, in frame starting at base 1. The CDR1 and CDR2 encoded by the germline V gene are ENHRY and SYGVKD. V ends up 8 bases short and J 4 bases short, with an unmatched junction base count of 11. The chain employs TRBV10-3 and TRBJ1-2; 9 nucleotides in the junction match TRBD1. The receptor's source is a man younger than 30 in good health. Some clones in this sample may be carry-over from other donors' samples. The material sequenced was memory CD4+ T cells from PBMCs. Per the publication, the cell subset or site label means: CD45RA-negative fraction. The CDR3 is CAIRKVRDRAYGYTF. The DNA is TGTGCCATCCGCAAAGTGAGGGACAGGGCCTATGGCTACACCTTC.